This entry describes one TCR beta chain. The sample originates from a study of T cell repertoires in cytomegalovirus infection. TCRdb re-called the reads with MiXCR, one entry per CDR3 protein. The table lists nearly 650,000 distinct CDR3 sequences, more than 20% of them singletons. This CDR3 has 15 amino acids. Germline V gene data show CDR1 as MGHRA and CDR2 as YSYEKL. Between the trimmed V and J ends, which lost 1 base and 2 bases, there was a span of 12 bases. This sequence joins TRBV4-1 and TRBJ2-7; no clear D. The sample was CD8+ T cells from PBMCs. This clonotype was obtained from a human donor in good health (CMV status not recorded). Some clones in this sample may be carry-over from other donors' samples. DNA of the CDR3: TGCGCCAGCAGCCAAGGGGGTGACGCCGCCTACGAGCAGTACTTC. It codes for CASSQGGDAAYEQYF.